The present T cell receptor (beta chain) was sequenced within a study of blood T cell repertoires in COVID-19. Study-wide context: COVID-19 samples from acute and convalescent phases originated in the United States, Italy and Spain.

The data were produced by immunoSEQ multiplex PCR, yet TCRdb's version contains in-frame clones alone and is incomplete. The sample yields 90,000 to 150,000 clones, roughly three quarters seen once. Germline CDR1 LNHNV, CDR2 YYDKDF (reference sequence). The trim removed 0 bases at V and 11 bases at J, leaving 10 bases unmatched. The CDR3 sequence is 15 residues long. This TCR was recovered from a human donor in a cohort sampled during active COVID-19. The sample taken for sequencing was peripheral blood. This rearrangement joins TRBV15 to TRBJ2-7; 10 nucleotides match TRBD2. CDR3 in amino acids: CATSRDSLAGEGEYF. The CDR3 bases are TGTGCCACCAGCAGAGATAGCCTAGCGGGAGAGGGGGAGTACTTC.